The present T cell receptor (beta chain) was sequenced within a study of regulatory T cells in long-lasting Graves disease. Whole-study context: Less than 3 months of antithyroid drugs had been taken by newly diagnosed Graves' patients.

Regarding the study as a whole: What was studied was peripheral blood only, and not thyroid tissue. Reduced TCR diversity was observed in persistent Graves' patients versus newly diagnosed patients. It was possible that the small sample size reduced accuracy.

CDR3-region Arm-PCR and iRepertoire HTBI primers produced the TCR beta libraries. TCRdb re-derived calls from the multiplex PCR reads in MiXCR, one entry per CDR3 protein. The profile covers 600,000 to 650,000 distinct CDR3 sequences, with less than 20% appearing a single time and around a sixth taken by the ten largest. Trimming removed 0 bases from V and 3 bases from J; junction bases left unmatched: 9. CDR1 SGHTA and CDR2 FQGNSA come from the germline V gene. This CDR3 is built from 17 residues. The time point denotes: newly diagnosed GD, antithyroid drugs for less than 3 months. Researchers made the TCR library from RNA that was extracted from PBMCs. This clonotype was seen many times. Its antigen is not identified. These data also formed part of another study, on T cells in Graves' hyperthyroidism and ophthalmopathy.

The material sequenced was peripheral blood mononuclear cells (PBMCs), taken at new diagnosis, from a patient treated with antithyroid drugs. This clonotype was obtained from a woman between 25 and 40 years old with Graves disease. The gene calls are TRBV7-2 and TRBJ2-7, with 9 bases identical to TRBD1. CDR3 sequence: CASSLALIRDRVYEQYF. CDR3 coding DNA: TGTGCCAGCAGCTTAGCGCTAATTAGGGACAGGGTCTACGAGCAGTACTTC.